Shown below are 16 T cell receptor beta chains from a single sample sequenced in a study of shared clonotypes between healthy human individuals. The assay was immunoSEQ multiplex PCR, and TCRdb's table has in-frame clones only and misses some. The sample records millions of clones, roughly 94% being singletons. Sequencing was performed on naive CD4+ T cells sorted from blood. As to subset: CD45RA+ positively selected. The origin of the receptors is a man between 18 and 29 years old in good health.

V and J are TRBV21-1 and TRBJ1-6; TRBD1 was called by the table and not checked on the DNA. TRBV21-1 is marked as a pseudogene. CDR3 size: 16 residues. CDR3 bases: TGTGCCAGCAGCAAGTCACAGGGGTTTAATAATTCACCCCTCCACTTT. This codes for CASSKSQGFNNSPLHF.

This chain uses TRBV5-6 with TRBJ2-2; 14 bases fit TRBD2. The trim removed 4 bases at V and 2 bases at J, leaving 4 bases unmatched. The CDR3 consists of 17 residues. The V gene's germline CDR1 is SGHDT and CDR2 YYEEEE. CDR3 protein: CASSPGLAGENTGELFF. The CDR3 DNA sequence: TGTGCCAGCAGCCCGGGACTAGCGGGGGAAAACACCGGGGAGCTGTTTTTT.

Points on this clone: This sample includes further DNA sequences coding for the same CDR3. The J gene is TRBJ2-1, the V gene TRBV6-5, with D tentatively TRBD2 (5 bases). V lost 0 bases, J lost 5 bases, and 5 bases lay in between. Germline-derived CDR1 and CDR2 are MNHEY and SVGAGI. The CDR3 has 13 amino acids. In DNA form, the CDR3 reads TGTGCCAGCAGTTACTCCGGGAACAATGAGCAGTTCTTC. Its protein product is CASSYSGNNEQFF.

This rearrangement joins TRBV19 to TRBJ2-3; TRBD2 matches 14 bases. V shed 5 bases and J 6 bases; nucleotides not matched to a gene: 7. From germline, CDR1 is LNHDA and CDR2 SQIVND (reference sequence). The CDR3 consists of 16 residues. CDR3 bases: TGTGCCAGTAGTCCCGGACTAGCGGGGGGAGTGGATACGCAGTATTTT. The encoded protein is CASSPGLAGGVDTQYF.

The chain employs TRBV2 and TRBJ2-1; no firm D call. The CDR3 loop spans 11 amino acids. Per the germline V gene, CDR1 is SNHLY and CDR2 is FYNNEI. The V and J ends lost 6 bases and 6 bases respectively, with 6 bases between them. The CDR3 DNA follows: TGTGCCAGCAGAGCAGTCAATGAGCAGTTCTTC. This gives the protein CASRAVNEQFF.

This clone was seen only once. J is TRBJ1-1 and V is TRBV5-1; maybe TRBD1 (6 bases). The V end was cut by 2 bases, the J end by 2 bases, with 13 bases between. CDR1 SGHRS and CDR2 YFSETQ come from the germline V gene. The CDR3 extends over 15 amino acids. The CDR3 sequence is CASSFQGSPNTEAFF. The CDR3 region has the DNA TGCGCCAGCAGCTTCCAGGGGAGCCCTAACACTGAAGCTTTCTTT. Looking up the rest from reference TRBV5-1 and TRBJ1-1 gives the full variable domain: KAGVTQTPRYLIKTRGQQVTLSCSPISGHRSVSWYQQTPGQGLQFLFEYFSETQRNKGNFPGRFSGRQFSNSRSEMNVSTLELGDSALYLCASSFQGSPNTEAFFGQGTRLTVV.

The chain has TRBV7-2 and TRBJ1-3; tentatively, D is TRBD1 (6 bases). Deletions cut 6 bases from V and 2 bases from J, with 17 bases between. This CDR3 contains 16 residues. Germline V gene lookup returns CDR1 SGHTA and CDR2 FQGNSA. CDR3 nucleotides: TGTGCCAGCAGGCGGACAGTCCAAACGGCTGGAAACACCATATATTTT. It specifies CASRRTVQTAGNTIYF.

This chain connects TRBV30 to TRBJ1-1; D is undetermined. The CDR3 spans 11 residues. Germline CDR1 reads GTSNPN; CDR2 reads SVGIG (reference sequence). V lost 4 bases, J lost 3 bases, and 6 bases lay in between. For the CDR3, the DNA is TGTGCCTGGAAGAAGGACACTGAAGCTTTCTTT. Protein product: CAWKKDTEAFF.

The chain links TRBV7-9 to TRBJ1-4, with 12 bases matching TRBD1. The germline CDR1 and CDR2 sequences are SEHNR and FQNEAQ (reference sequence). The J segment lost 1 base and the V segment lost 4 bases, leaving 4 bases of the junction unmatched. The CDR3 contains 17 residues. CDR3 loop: CASSYGTGGRTNEKLFF. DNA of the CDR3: TGTGCCAGCAGCTATGGGACAGGGGGCCGAACTAATGAAAAACTGTTTTTT.

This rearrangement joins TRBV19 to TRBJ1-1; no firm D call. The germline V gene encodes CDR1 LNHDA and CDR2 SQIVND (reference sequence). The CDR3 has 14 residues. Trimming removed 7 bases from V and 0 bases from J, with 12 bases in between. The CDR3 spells CASTYIAMNTEAFF. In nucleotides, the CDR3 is TGTGCCAGTACCTACATCGCCATGAACACTGAAGCTTTCTTT.

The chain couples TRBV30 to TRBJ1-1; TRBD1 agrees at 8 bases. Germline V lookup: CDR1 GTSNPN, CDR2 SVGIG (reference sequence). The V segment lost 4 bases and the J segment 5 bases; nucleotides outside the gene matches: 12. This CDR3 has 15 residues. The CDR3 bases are TGTGCCTGGAAGAGACAGGGGCCCCGTTTTACTGAAGCTTTCTTT. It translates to CAWKRQGPRFTEAFF.

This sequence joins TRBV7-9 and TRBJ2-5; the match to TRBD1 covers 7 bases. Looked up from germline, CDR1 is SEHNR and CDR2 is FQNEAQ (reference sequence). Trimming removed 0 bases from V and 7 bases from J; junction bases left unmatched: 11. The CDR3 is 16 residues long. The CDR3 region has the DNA TGTGCCAGCAGCTTAGCTACTCCACAGGGGACGGGGACCCAGTACTTC. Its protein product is CASSLATPQGTGTQYF.

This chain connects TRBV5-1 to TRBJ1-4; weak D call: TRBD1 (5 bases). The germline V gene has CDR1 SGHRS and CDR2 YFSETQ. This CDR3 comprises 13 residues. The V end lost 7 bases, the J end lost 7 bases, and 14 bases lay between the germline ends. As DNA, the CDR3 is TGCGCCAGCTCTGGGGCGAGGGCTGAAAAACTGTTTTTT. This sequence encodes CASSGARAEKLFF.

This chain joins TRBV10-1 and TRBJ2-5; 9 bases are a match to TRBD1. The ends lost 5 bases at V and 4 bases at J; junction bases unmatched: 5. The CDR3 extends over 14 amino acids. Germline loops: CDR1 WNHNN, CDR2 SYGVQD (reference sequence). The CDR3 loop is CASSRDRVGETQYF. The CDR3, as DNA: TGCGCCAGCAGTCGGGACAGGGTTGGAGAGACCCAGTACTTC.

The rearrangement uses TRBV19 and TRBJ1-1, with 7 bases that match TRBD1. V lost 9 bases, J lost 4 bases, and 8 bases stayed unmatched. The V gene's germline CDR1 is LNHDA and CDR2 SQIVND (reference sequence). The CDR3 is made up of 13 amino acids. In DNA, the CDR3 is TGTGCCAGACGCACTCACAGGGGCACTGAAGCTTTCTTT. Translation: CARRTHRGTEAFF.

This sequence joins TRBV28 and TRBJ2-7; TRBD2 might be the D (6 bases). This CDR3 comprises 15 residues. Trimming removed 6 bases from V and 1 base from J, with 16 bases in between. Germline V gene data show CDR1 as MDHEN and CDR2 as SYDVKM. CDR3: CASSPPGTLSYEQYF. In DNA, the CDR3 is TGTGCCAGCAGCCCTCCCGGGACTCTGTCCTACGAGCAGTACTTC.